The 4 T cell receptor beta chains below all came from one sample that was sequenced in a study of Tregs in tolerant kidney transplant recipients (dated by TCRdb to the late 2010s). This specimen's time point label, per the study, means: blood sample drawn before combined kidney and bone marrow transplant. Library preparation used the immunoSEQ multiplex PCR assay. TCRdb took over this immuneACCESS table, retaining in-frame rearrangements with V and J assigned. Such tables are incomplete; in checked studies, under half of the missing clones stem from an unresolved V gene, and the remainder is unexplained. In this sample's table one finds roughly 48,000 clones. Of the sample, 0.7% to 0.95% falls within the top ten clones. The material sequenced was CD4+ T cells from blood, taken before the transplant. These receptors were collected from a human donor who received a combined kidney and bone marrow transplant.

In regard to this clone: Sequencing ends 3 residues short of the CDR3 end; the germline J gene provides the rest. V is TRBV10-1 and J is TRBJ2-3; 12 positions agree with TRBD2. This CDR3 has 16 residues. With 5 bases clipped from V and 2 bases from J, the junction kept 5 bases outside the gene matches. Germline lookup yields CDR1 WNHNN and CDR2 SYGVQD (reference sequence). The covered CDR3 bases are TGCGCCAGCAGTCCTAGCGGGAGGGGGACCACAGATACG. Translation: CASSPSGRGTTDT. The complete CDR3 reads CASSPSGRGTTDTQYF.

As to this clone: Read sequence stops 3 residues before the CDR3 end, and the germline J gene provides the missing end. V gene TRBV18 combines with J gene TRBJ2-7, with D possibly TRBD1 on 5 matching bases. V was trimmed by 2 bases and J by 5 bases, leaving 10 bases between them. CDR1 is KGHSH and CDR2 is LQKENI in the germline V gene. This CDR3 spans 13 amino acids. The DNA read from the CDR3 is TGTGCCAGCTCACCAGGGGCTGGGAACGAG. Translating gives CASSPGAGNE. The whole CDR3 region reads CASSPGAGNEQYF.

Concerning this clone: The CDR3 extends 3 residues past the end of the read, so its final part is completed from the germline J gene. The V gene is TRBV4-1, the J gene TRBJ1-4; no clear D. The CDR3 length is 14 residues. Trimming shortened V by 8 bases and J by 4 bases, and 14 bases separated the two germline ends. CDR1 and CDR2 from the germline V gene are MGHRA and YSYEKL. The DNA read from the CDR3 is TGCGCCAGCGGTACGGGCGGGTTTAATGAAAAA. Amino acids: CASGTGGFNEK. The complete CDR3 sequence is CASGTGGFNEKLFF.

Comment on this clone: The read finishes 3 residues shy of the CDR3 end, and the germline J gene is used to complete it. The chain couples TRBV10-3 to TRBJ1-2; TRBD1 is a possible D gene (6 bases). Per the germline V gene, CDR1 is ENHRY and CDR2 is SYGVKD. This CDR3 spans 15 amino acids. V lost 3 bases, J lost 4 bases, and 15 bases lay in between. CDR3 amino acids: CAISEGQYRSYGYTF. The sequenced CDR3 bases are TGTGCCATCAGTGAAGGACAGTATCGATCCTATGGC.